What follows is one T cell receptor beta chain and its context. As originally analysed: It was from reference gene primer amplification that nucleated cell counts were estimated. TCRdb's table, derived via immunoSEQ multiplex PCR, lists solely in-frame clones and lacks some. Clone size and V and J calls were adopted from that table, with D and trimming inferred from the DNA. The sample lists about 88,000 clones; roughly 87% were seen once. The sample is drawn from a study of blood T cell repertoires in COVID-19. Study as a whole: Samples of COVID-19 (acute and convalescent) were obtained from the United States, Italy and Spain. PBMCs, B-cell-depleted T cells, or T cells were the source of the cDNA or gDNA that made up the material.

Looked up from germline, CDR1 is MNHEY and CDR2 is SMNVEV (reference sequence). The CDR3 extends over 14 amino acids. The V end lost 4 bases, the J end lost 6 bases, and 10 bases lay between the germline ends. The receptor's source is a male donor with acute or convalescent COVID-19. The chain carries TRBV27 and TRBJ1-6, with D perhaps TRBD1 (5 bases). The sample was peripheral blood. The CDR3 region is CASSWHRSNSPLHF. The CDR3 nucleotides read TGTGCCAGCAGTTGGCACAGGTCTAATTCACCCCTCCACTTT.